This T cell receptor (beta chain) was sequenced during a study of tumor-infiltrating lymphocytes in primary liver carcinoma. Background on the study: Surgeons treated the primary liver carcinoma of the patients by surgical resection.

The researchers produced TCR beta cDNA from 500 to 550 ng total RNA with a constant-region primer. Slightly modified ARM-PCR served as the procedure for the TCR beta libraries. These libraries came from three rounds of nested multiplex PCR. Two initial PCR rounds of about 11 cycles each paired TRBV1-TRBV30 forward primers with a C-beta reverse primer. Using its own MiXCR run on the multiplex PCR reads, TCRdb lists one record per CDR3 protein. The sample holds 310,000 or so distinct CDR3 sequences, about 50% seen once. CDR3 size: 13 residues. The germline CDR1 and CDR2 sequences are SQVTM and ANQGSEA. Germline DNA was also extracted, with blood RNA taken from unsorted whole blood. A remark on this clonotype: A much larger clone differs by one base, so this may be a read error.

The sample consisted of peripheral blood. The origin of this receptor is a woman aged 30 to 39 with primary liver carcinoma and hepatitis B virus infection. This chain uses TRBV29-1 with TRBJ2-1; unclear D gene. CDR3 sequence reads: CSALSATYNEEFF. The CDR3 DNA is TGCAGCGCCCTGTCAGCAACCTACAATGAGGAGTTCTTC.